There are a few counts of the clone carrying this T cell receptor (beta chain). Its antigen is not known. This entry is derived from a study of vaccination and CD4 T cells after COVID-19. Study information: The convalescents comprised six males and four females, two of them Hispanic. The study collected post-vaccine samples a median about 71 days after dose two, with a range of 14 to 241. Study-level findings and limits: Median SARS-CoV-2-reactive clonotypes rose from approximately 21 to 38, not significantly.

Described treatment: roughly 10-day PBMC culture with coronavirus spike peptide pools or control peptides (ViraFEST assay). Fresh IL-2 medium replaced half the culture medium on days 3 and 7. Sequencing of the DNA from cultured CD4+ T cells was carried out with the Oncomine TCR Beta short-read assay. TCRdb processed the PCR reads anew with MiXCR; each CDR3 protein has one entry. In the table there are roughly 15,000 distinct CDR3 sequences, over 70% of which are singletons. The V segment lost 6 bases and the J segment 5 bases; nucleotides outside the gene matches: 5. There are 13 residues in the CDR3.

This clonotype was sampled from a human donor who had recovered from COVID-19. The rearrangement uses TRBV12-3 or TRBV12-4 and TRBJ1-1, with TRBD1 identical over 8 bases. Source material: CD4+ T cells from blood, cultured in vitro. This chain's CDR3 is CASSRQGATEAFF. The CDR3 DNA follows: TGTGCCAGCAGCCGGCAGGGGGCGACTGAAGCTTTCTTT.